The next 32 T cell receptor beta chains were all read from a single sample in a study of T cells in Graves' hyperthyroidism and ophthalmopathy. From RNA transcripts, TCR beta CDR3 regions were amplified. The HTBI primer set drove a first-round RT-PCR of the TCR CDR3. One entry per CDR3 protein results from TCRdb running MiXCR on the multiplex PCR reads. This sample has fewer than 300,000 distinct CDR3 sequences, with under 30% found just once. Sequenced material: blood. The receptors were sampled from a man aged 40-49 years with Graves' hyperthyroidism that later progressed to Graves' ophthalmopathy.

This clonotype was observed at least ten times. The J gene is TRBJ1-1, the V gene TRBV27; D gene uncertain. The V gene lost 6 bases and the J gene lost 0 bases, with 8 bases spanning the gap. The CDR3 consists of 13 residues. The V gene's germline CDR1 is MNHEY and CDR2 SMNVEV (reference sequence). The CDR3: CASSRFMNTEAFF. Written as DNA, the CDR3 is TGTGCCAGCAGCAGATTCATGAACACTGAAGCTTTCTTT.

J is TRBJ2-7 and V is TRBV2; perhaps TRBD1 as D (7 bases). V lost 3 bases to trimming and J lost 2 bases, with 14 bases between them. Per the germline V gene, CDR1 is SNHLY and CDR2 is FYNNEI. CDR3 length: 15 amino acids. CDR3 sequence: CASSEAAGGPYEQYF. As DNA, the CDR3 is TGTGCCAGCAGTGAGGCGGCAGGGGGGCCCTACGAGCAGTACTTC.

Ten or more counts support this clonotype. V gene TRBV30 combines with J gene TRBJ1-3; D gene ambiguous. Trimming removed 3 bases at V and 0 bases at J, with 3 bases between. The CDR3 runs to 12 residues. Germline V gene sequence: CDR1 GTSNPN, CDR2 SVGIG (reference sequence). The CDR3 loop reads CAWRYSGNTIYF. The CDR3 DNA is TGTGCCTGGAGGTACTCTGGAAACACCATATATTTT.

Many counts were recorded for this clonotype. V gene TRBV2 combines with J gene TRBJ1-2; tentatively, D is TRBD1 (6 bases). Trimming stripped 0 bases from V and 2 bases from J, with 7 bases between. CDR1 is SNHLY, CDR2 FYNNEI, per germline. This CDR3 comprises 14 residues. The CDR3, as DNA: TGTGCCAGCAGTGAAGCGAGGGGGAACTATGGCTACACCTTC. It yields the protein CASSEARGNYGYTF.

This clonotype was counted many times. This sequence joins TRBV29-1 and TRBJ2-5; D is undetermined. The CDR3 spans 12 residues. Germline lookup yields CDR1 SQVTM and CDR2 ANQGSEA. V lost 4 bases and J 4 bases, leaving 10 bases between the germline ends. In nucleotides, the CDR3 is TGCAGCGTTGTCAGAGGACCAGAGACCCAGTACTTC. The encoded protein is CSVVRGPETQYF.

This clonotype has at least ten counts. The chain is built from TRBV19 and TRBJ1-1, with 8 bases matching TRBD1. Germline assignment: CDR1 LNHDA and CDR2 SQIVND (reference sequence). The V gene end was trimmed by 4 bases and the J gene end by 5 bases; junction bases not matched to a gene: 9. The CDR3 is 15 residues long. In nucleotides, the CDR3 is TGTGCCAGTAGTACTCGACAGGGGTATTGGACTGAAGCTTTCTTT. Protein sequence: CASSTRQGYWTEAFF.

CDR3 residues: CASSLAGDTKSEQYF. CDR3 DNA: TGTGCCAGCAGTTTAGCGGGAGACACGAAATCCGAGCAGTACTTC. The chain employs TRBV12-3 or TRBV12-4 and TRBJ2-7, with D possibly matching TRBD2 (5 bases). V dropped 0 bases and J dropped 6 bases, with 15 bases sitting between them. The CDR3 runs 15 residues.

This clonotype was counted ten times or more. This rearrangement joins TRBV27 to TRBJ1-2; TRBD1 matches at 10 bases. Trimming took 6 bases from V and 7 from J; bases not matched to a gene: 5. This CDR3 is 13 amino acids long. CDR1 and CDR2 from the germline V gene are MNHEY and SMNVEV (reference sequence). CDR3 amino acids: CASRGTGAFGYTF. CDR3 DNA sequence: TGTGCCAGCAGGGGGACAGGGGCTTTTGGCTACACCTTC.

This clonotype has at least ten counts. The genes are TRBV24-1 and TRBJ1-2; a weak D match, TRBD1 (6 bases). CDR3 length: 14 residues. Trimming took 3 bases from V and 8 from J, leaving 15 bases between them. The germline V gene encodes CDR1 KGHDR and CDR2 SFDVKD. The CDR3 sequence is CATSDEGGVEGYTF. As DNA, the CDR3 is TGTGCCACCAGTGATGAGGGGGGCGTGGAGGGCTACACCTTC.

There are many counts of this clonotype. V is TRBV6-2 or TRBV6-3 and J is TRBJ2-5; a weak D match, TRBD2 (6 bases). The V gene's germline CDR1 is MNHEY and CDR2 SVGEGT. The CDR3 has 14 residues. V dropped 7 bases and J dropped 5 bases, with 17 bases sitting between them. The CDR3 DNA sequence: TGTGCCAGCAATCAACCGGCGGGGCCCGAGACCCAGTACTTC. Translated, it gives CASNQPAGPETQYF.

The chain employs TRBV4-1 and TRBJ2-7; D is tentatively TRBD1 or TRBD2 (5 bases each). The V end lost 1 base, the J end lost 7 bases, and 17 bases lay between the germline ends. The CDR3 covers 15 residues. CDR1 is MGHRA and CDR2 is YSYEKL in the germline V gene. The CDR3 coding sequence is TGCGCCAGCAGCCAAGTTTTCGGGACGGAGATTGAGCAGTACTTC. Translating gives CASSQVFGTEIEQYF.

This sequence joins TRBV12-3 or TRBV12-4 and TRBJ1-2; D possibly corresponds to TRBD1 (6 bases). The CDR3 consists of 14 residues. V was clipped by 2 bases and J by 7 bases, with 14 bases between them. The CDR3 sequence: CASSLSQGSGGYTF. In nucleotides, the CDR3 is TGTGCCAGCAGTTTATCCCAGGGGTCGGGTGGCTACACCTTC.

This clonotype was recorded at least ten times. The chain combines TRBV29-1 with TRBJ2-7; 11 bases align to TRBD1. With 5 bases clipped from V and 7 bases from J, the junction kept 4 bases outside the gene matches. Germline V gene data show CDR1 as SQVTM and CDR2 as ANQGSEA. The CDR3 runs to 12 residues. The CDR3 DNA is TGCAGCGTTTGGGGACAGGGGGTAGAGCAGTACTTC. It codes for CSVWGQGVEQYF.

This clonotype was detected ten times or more. The chain combines TRBV10-3 with TRBJ2-4, with 8 bases that match TRBD2. The CDR3 is made up of 15 amino acids. Germline V lookup: CDR1 ENHRY, CDR2 SYGVKD. V was pared by 3 bases and J by 7 bases, with 8 bases of the junction left unmatched. CDR3 protein: CAISDRGGRGNIQYF. Written as DNA, the CDR3 is TGTGCCATCAGTGACCGGGGGGGCAGGGGTAACATTCAGTACTTC.

The sample holds many counts of this clonotype. This chain joins TRBV11-3 and TRBJ2-7, with TRBD2 matching over 10 bases. J was trimmed by 1 base and V by 2 bases; bases with no gene match: 11. Germline values: CDR1 SGHNT, CDR2 YENEEA. This CDR3 has 18 residues. CDR3 sequence reads: CASSLQREGLSSSYEQYF. In DNA, the CDR3 is TGTGCCAGCAGCTTACAGCGGGAGGGCCTTAGTTCTTCCTACGAGCAGTACTTC.

This clonotype was observed at least ten times. Relative to the germline gene, one junction end is altered; a read error may explain this. The V call is TRBV27, the J call TRBJ1-1; perhaps TRBD1 as D (6 bases). The CDR3 is 18 residues long. Germline V gives CDR1 MNHEY, CDR2 SMNVEV (reference sequence). This CDR3 reads CASSSPDSLRGMNAEAFF. In DNA, the CDR3 is TGTGCCAGCAGTTCCCCGGACAGCTTAAGGGGAATGAACGCTGAAGCTTTCTTT.

This clonotype came up many times. The chain joins TRBV24-1 to TRBJ1-5; 8 positions match TRBD1. V was pared by 4 bases and J by 1 base, with 8 bases of the junction left unmatched. The CDR3 is 17 amino acids. The germline gives CDR1 KGHDR, CDR2 SFDVKD. The CDR3 DNA is TGTGCCACCAGTGAATCCGGGACAGGAGGCAGCAATCAGCCCCAGCATTTT. Its translation is CATSESGTGGSNQPQHF.

This clonotype was observed many times. The chain links TRBV20-1 to TRBJ2-7; D could derive from TRBD1 or TRBD2 (6 bases each). Germline loops: CDR1 DFQATT, CDR2 SNEGSKA (reference sequence). The CDR3 has 14 residues. The V end was cut by 5 bases, the J end by 4 bases, with 18 bases between. The CDR3 is CSAPRGGGTYEQYF. CDR3 sequence (DNA): TGCAGTGCTCCCAGGGGAGGAGGTACTTACGAGCAGTACTTC.

The rearrangement links TRBV6-1 to TRBJ1-2; D not certain. CDR1 and CDR2 from the germline V gene are MNHNS and SASEGT. V lost 4 bases, J lost 4 bases, and 10 bases lay in between. The CDR3 has 13 amino acids. The CDR3: CASSAELSYGYTF. In DNA, the CDR3 is TGTGCCAGCAGTGCGGAACTATCCTATGGCTACACCTTC.

This clonotype was found many times. The V and J genes are TRBV29-1 and TRBJ2-2; unclear D gene. Germline V gives CDR1 SQVTM, CDR2 ANQGSEA. The CDR3 consists of 15 residues. V lost 4 bases and J lost 4, with 16 bases in between. The CDR3 reads CSVAYSYVSTGELFF. CDR3 DNA sequence: TGCAGCGTTGCTTACAGTTACGTGAGCACCGGGGAGCTGTTTTTT.

This clonotype was found many times. A much more abundant neighbour one base away suggests this may be a read error. J is TRBJ2-6 and V is TRBV19, with a tentative D call TRBD2 (6 bases). The V end was cut by 5 bases, the J end by 2 bases, with 7 bases between. This CDR3 spans 14 amino acids. Germline values: CDR1 LNHDA, CDR2 SQIVND (reference sequence). CDR3 bases: TGTGCCAGTAGTTCGGGGGCTGGGGCCAACGTCCTGACTTTC. Translated, it gives CASSSGAGANVLTF.

This clonotype came up many times. This rearrangement joins TRBV12-5 to TRBJ2-5, with 14 bases matching TRBD2. V was pared by 7 bases and J by 4 bases, with 11 bases of the junction left unmatched. The CDR3 consists of 17 residues. Germline V gene lookup returns CDR1 LGHNT and CDR2 FRNRAP. This CDR3 is CASAPPPGLAGAETQYF. Written as DNA, the CDR3 is TGTGCTAGTGCCCCACCTCCGGGACTAGCGGGAGCAGAGACCCAGTACTTC.

This clonotype was counted many times. V usage is TRBV6-5 and J usage is TRBJ1-3, with a possible D match to TRBD1 (5 bases). CDR1 is MNHEY and CDR2 is SVGAGI in the germline V gene. The CDR3 has 14 residues. The V and J ends lost 8 bases and 0 bases respectively, with 11 bases between them. For the CDR3, the DNA is TGTGCCAGCGCGACAGATTACTCTGGAAACACCATATATTTT. Protein sequence: CASATDYSGNTIYF.

The chain has TRBV6-1 and TRBJ1-5, with 7 bases fitting TRBD1. Looked up from germline, CDR1 is MNHNS and CDR2 is SASEGT. V shed 2 bases, J shed 1 base, and the junction held 2 bases outside the gene matches. The CDR3 totals 15 residues. The CDR3 sequence is CASSEMTGSNQPQHF. As DNA, the CDR3 is TGTGCCAGCAGTGAAATGACAGGGAGCAATCAGCCCCAGCATTTT.

This clonotype has a count of ten or more. The chain couples TRBV18 to TRBJ1-1; D not resolved. CDR1 and CDR2 (germline): KGHSH, LQKENI. The CDR3 totals 15 residues. Deletions cut 2 bases from V and 0 bases from J, with 10 bases between. The CDR3 sequence is CASSPGQVMNTEAFF. The CDR3 DNA is TGTGCCAGCTCACCAGGGCAGGTTATGAACACTGAAGCTTTCTTT.

This rearrangement joins TRBV12-3 or TRBV12-4 to TRBJ2-7; TRBD1 aligns across 9 bases. V lost 10 bases and J lost 4; bases outside the gene matches: 8. The CDR3 contains 13 residues. CDR3 nucleotide sequence: TGTGCCACTACGGGACAGGGAGTTTACGAGCAGTACTTC. Its protein product is CATTGQGVYEQYF.

This clonotype was detected ten times or more. V usage is TRBV29-1 and J usage is TRBJ2-5; no clear D. The ends were cut back, 4 bases at V and 5 bases at J, with 14 bases in the middle. The V gene's germline CDR1 is SQVTM and CDR2 ANQGSEA. CDR3 length equals 13 residues. This chain's CDR3 is CSVALRQKETQYF. The CDR3 DNA follows: TGCAGCGTTGCCCTCAGGCAAAAGGAGACCCAGTACTTC.

In its sample, this clonotype was seen once. The chain employs TRBV30 and TRBJ1-2; TRBD1 is a possible D gene (5 bases). V was trimmed by 0 bases and J by 7 bases, leaving 6 bases between them. Germline CDR1 GTSNPN, CDR2 SVGIG (reference sequence). This CDR3 is built from 11 residues. The CDR3 DNA sequence: TGTGCCTGGAGTGTAGGGGTTGGCTACACCTTC. Translated: CAWSVGVGYTF.

This clonotype was counted a few times. The chain uses TRBV18 and TRBJ1-5; D is ambiguous. The CDR3 loop spans 15 amino acids. The germline CDR1 and CDR2 sequences are KGHSH and LQKENI. The germline V and J ends were trimmed by 3 bases and 6 bases, with 15 bases remaining between them. CDR3 sequence reads: CASSPRRGFPQPQHF. The CDR3, as DNA: TGTGCCAGCTCACCGCGCCGGGGTTTCCCTCAGCCCCAGCATTTT.

This sequence joins TRBV6-2 or TRBV6-3 and TRBJ2-7, with D maybe TRBD2 (6 bases). Germline V CDR1 and CDR2: MNHEY, SVGEGT. Trimming took off 2 bases at V and 10 bases at J, with 9 bases between the two ends. There are 11 residues in the CDR3. As DNA, the CDR3 is TGTGCCAGCAGTTACGCCGGGAGACAGTACTTC. Protein product: CASSYAGRQYF.

The chain is built from TRBV6-5 and TRBJ2-5; D perhaps matches TRBD1 (5 bases). The CDR3 length is 15 residues. The V and J ends lost 2 bases and 5 bases respectively, with 15 bases between them. Germline V gene data show CDR1 as MNHEY and CDR2 as SVGAGI. The CDR3 here is CASSYRPLGQETQYF. DNA of the CDR3: TGTGCCAGCAGTTACCGACCTTTGGGGCAGGAGACCCAGTACTTC.

At least ten counts were recorded for this clonotype. This CDR3 is CASSIGLHTSETQYF. CDR3 DNA: TGTGCCAGTAGTATTGGACTCCACACATCGGAGACCCAGTACTTC. The V gene is TRBV19, the J gene TRBJ2-5, with TRBD2 as a possible D gene (5 bases). CDR3 length: 15 residues. V lost 3 bases and J lost 5, with 16 bases in between. The germline CDR1 and CDR2 sequences are LNHDA and SQIVND (reference sequence).